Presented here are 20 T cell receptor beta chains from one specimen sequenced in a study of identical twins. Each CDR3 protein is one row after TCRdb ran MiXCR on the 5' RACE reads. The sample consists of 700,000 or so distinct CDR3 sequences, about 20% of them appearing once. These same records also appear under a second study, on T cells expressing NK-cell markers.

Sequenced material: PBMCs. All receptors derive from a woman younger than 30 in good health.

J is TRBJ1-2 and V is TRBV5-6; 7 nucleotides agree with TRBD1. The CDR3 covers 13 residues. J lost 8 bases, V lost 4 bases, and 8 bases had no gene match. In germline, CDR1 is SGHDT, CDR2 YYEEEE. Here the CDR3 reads CASSADRVRGYTF. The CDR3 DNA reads TGTGCCAGCAGCGCTGACAGGGTACGGGGCTACACCTTC.

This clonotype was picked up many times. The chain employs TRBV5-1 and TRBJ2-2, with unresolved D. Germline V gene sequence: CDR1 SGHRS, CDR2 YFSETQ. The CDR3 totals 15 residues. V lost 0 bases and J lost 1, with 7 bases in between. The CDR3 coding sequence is TGCGCCAGCAGCTTGGCTCCAGGGAACACCGGGGAGCTGTTTTTT. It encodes CASSLAPGNTGELFF.

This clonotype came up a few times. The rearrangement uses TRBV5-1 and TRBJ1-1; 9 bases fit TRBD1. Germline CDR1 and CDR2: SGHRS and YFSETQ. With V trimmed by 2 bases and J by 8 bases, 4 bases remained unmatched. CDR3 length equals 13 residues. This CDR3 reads CASSLRTGVEAFF. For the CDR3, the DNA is TGCGCCAGCAGCTTACGGACAGGGGTAGAAGCTTTCTTT.

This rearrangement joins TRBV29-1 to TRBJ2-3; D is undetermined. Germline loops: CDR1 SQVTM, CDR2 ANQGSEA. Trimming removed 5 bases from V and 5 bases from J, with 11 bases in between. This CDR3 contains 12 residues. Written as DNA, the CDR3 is TGCAGCGTTCTAGGCGGCGAAGATACGCAGTATTTT. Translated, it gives CSVLGGEDTQYF.

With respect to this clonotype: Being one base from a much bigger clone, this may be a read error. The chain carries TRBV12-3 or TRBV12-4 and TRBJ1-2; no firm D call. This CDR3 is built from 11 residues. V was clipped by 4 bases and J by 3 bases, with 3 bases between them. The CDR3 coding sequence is TGTGCCAGCAGTTCGCACTATGGCTACACCTTC. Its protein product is CASSSHYGYTF.

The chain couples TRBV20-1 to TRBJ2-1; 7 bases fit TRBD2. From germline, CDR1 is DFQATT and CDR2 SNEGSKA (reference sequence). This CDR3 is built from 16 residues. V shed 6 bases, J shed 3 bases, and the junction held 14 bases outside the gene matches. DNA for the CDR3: TGCAGTGCCCCCCTTCGGGTAGCGGGTAGCTACAATGAGCAGTTCTTC. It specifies CSAPLRVAGSYNEQFF.

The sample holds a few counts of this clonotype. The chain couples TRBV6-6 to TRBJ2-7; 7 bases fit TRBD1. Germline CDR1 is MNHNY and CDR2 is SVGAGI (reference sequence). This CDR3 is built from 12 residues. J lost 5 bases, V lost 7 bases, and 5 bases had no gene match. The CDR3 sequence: CASTATGNEQYF. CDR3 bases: TGTGCCAGCACCGCGACAGGGAACGAGCAGTACTTC.

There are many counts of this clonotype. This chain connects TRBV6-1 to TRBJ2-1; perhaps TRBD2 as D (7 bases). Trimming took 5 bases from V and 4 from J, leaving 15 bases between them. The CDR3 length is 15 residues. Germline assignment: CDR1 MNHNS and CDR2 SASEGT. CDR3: CASSRDGGPYNEQFF. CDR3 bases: TGTGCCAGCAGTAGGGACGGGGGGCCTTACAATGAGCAGTTCTTC.

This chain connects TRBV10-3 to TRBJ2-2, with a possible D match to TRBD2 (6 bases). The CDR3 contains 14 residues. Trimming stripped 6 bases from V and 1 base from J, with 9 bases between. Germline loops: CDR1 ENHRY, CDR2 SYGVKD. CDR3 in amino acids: CAIRGTVNTGELFF. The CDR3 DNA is TGTGCCATCAGGGGGACTGTGAACACCGGGGAGCTGTTTTTT.

CDR3 sequence reads: CASSQSGNQETQYF. The CDR3 DNA reads TGTGCCAGCAGCCAATCAGGGAATCAAGAGACCCAGTACTTC. The rearrangement links TRBV7-9 to TRBJ2-5, with D possibly being TRBD1 (5 bases). The V end lost 5 bases, the J end lost 2 bases, and 12 bases lay between the germline ends. Germline assignment: CDR1 SEHNR and CDR2 FQNEAQ (reference sequence). This CDR3 region has 14 residues.

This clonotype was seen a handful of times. CDR3 in DNA: TGTGCCATCCGAGACTCCTCTGGAAACACCATATATTTT. It specifies CAIRDSSGNTIYF. The gene calls are TRBV10-3 and TRBJ1-3; no reliable D call. CDR3 length: 13 residues. The germline V gene has CDR1 ENHRY and CDR2 SYGVKD. Trimming pared 8 bases from V and 0 bases from J, leaving 8 bases between.

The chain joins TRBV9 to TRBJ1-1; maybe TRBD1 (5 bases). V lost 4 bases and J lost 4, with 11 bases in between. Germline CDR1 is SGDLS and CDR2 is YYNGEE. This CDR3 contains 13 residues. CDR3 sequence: CASSMRGGTEAFF. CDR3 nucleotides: TGTGCCAGCAGCATGAGGGGTGGCACTGAAGCTTTCTTT.

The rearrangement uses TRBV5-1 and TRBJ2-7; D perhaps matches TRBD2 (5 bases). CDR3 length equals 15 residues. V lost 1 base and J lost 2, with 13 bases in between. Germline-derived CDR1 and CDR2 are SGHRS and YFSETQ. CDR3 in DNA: TGCGCCAGCAGCTTGATCAATAGCGCGGCCTACGAGCAGTACTTC. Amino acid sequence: CASSLINSAAYEQYF.

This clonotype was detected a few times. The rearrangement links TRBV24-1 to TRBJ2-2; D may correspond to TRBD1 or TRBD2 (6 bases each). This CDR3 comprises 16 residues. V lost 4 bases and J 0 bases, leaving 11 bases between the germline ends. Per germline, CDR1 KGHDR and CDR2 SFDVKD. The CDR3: CATSEGGLANTGELFF. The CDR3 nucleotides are TGTGCCACCAGTGAAGGGGGACTCGCGAACACCGGGGAGCTGTTTTTT.

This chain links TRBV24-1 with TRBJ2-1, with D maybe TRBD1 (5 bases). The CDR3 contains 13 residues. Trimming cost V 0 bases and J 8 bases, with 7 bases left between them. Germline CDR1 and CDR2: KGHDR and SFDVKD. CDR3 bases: TGTGCCACCAGTGATTTGTTCAGGGATGAGCAGTTCTTC. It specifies CATSDLFRDEQFF.

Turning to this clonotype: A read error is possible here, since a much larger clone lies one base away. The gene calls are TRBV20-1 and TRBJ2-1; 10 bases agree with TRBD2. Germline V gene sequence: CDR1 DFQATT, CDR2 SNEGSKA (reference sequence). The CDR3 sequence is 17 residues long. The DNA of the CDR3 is TGCTGTGCTAGAGACCCTGGACTAGCGGAGACATACAATGAGCAGTTCTTC. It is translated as CCARDPGLAETYNEQFF.

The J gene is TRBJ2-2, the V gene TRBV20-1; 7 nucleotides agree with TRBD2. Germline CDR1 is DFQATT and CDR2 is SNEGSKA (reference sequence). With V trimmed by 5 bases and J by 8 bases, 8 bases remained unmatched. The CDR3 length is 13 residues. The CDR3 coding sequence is TGCAGTGCTGCTGGGGGGGGAGGAGGGGAGCTGTTTTTT. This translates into CSAAGGGGGELFF.

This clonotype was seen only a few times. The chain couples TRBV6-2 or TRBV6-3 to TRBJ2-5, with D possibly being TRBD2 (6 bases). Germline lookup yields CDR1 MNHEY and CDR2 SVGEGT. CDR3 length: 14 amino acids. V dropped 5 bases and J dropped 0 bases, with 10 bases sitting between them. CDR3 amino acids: CASSRGSNQETQYF. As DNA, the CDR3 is TGTGCCAGCAGTCGGGGGAGTAACCAAGAGACCCAGTACTTC.

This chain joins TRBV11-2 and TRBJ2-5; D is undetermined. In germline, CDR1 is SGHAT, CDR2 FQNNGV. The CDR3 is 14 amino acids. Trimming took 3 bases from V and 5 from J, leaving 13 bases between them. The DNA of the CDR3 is TGTGCCAGCAGCTTGTCCCTAGGGCCGGAGACCCAGTACTTC. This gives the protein CASSLSLGPETQYF.

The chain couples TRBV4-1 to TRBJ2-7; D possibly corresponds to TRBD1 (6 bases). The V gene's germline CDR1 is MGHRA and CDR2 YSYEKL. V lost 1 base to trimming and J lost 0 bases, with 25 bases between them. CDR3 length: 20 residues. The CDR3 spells CASSQVWTVLGRRSSYEQYF. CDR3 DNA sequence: TGCGCCAGCAGCCAAGTATGGACAGTCCTGGGCCGTAGGAGCTCCTACGAGCAGTACTTC.